The 26 T cell receptor beta chains in this list originate from one sample, sequenced in a study of shared clonotypes between healthy human individuals. Method: immunoSEQ multiplex PCR; TCRdb's copy keeps in-frame clones and lacks some. The data show 1.6 million or so clones, about 96% seen once. Material: naive CD4+ T cells sorted from blood. Subset reported: CD45RA+ positively selected. All receptors come from a man between 25 and 39 years old in good health.

The chain is built from TRBV27 and TRBJ1-5; no clear D gene. This CDR3 is 16 amino acids long. Trimming shortened V by 3 bases and J by 4 bases, and 16 bases separated the two germline ends. The germline gives CDR1 MNHEY, CDR2 SMNVEV (reference sequence). The CDR3 DNA reads TGTGCCAGCAGTTTTTCCTTGGTAAGGCCAAATCAGCCCCAGCATTTT. Its protein is CASSFSLVRPNQPQHF.

This sequence joins TRBV18 and TRBJ1-5; 10 bases map to TRBD1. CDR1 and CDR2 (germline): KGHSH, LQKENI. Trimming removed 4 bases from V and 1 base from J; junction bases left unmatched: 16. There are 20 residues in the CDR3. CDR3 in amino acids: CASSLNLPGTGDWSNQPQHF. CDR3 nucleotide sequence: TGTGCCAGCTCACTAAACCTCCCTGGGACAGGGGATTGGAGCAATCAGCCCCAGCATTTT.

The rearrangement links TRBV30 to TRBJ1-1; 9 bases map to TRBD1. Germline V CDR1 and CDR2: GTSNPN, SVGIG (reference sequence). J gave up 0 bases and V 1 base, and 9 bases lay outside the gene matches. This CDR3 is built from 17 residues. CDR3 in amino acids: CAWSDWDRVYMNTEAFF. The CDR3 DNA reads as TGTGCCTGGAGTGACTGGGACAGGGTCTACATGAACACTGAAGCTTTCTTT.

This chain uses TRBV2 with TRBJ1-2, with TRBD1 as a possible D gene (5 bases). The germline gives CDR1 SNHLY, CDR2 FYNNEI. V was shortened by 1 base and J by 7 bases, with 13 bases between the two germline ends. CDR3 size: 14 residues. The CDR3 DNA reads TGTGCCAGCAGTGAAGAAGGAGCGGGGGTTGGCTACACCTTC. Translating it yields CASSEEGAGVGYTF.

V is TRBV7-8 and J is TRBJ2-1; 13 bases line up with TRBD2. The germline V gene has CDR1 SGHVS and CDR2 FQNEAQ. J gave up 0 bases and V 5 bases, and 13 bases lay outside the gene matches. This CDR3 contains 20 residues. In nucleotides, the CDR3 is TGTGCCAGCAGCCTTGTGTCCGGGACTAGCGGGACCCACTCCTACAATGAGCAGTTCTTC. Amino acids: CASSLVSGTSGTHSYNEQFF.

This clone showed up just once. This chain connects TRBV16 to TRBJ1-2; no clear D gene. Trimming pared 4 bases from V and 1 base from J, leaving 7 bases between. The germline V gene encodes CDR1 KGHSY and CDR2 FQNENV. The CDR3 length is 13 residues. CDR3 amino acids: CASSLRSNYGYTF. In nucleotides, the CDR3 is TGTGCCAGCAGCCTTCGGAGTAACTATGGCTACACCTTC.

The V gene is TRBV6-1, the J gene TRBJ1-2, with D uncertain. The length of the CDR3 is 14 residues. V shed 3 bases and J shed 3 bases, with 11 bases lying between them. The germline CDR1 and CDR2 sequences are MNHNS and SASEGT. The CDR3 nucleotides read TGTGCCAGCAGTGATCGGCGGGCTGACTATGGCTACACCTTC. Amino acid sequence: CASSDRRADYGYTF.

This clone showed up just once. The chain is built from TRBV10-1 and TRBJ1-4; possible D gene TRBD1, 5 bases. This CDR3 has 15 amino acids. CDR1 and CDR2 (germline): WNHNN, SYGVQD (reference sequence). Trimming left V 3 bases short and J 2 bases short, with 10 bases between. DNA of the CDR3: TGCGCCAGCAGTGACACGCGGGGGACTAATGAAAAACTGTTTTTT. Its translation is CASSDTRGTNEKLFF.

This sequence joins TRBV11-3 and TRBJ2-2; no definite D call. This CDR3 region has 12 residues. Germline V gene data show CDR1 as SGHNT and CDR2 as YENEEA. V lost 5 bases and J lost 6, with 7 bases in between. The DNA of the CDR3 is TGTGCCAGCAGCCGTAGTTCCGGGGAGCTGTTTTTT. Its protein is CASSRSSGELFF.

The V call is TRBV5-4, the J call TRBJ2-1; D perhaps matches TRBD2 (6 bases). CDR3 length equals 15 residues. Germline assignment: CDR1 SGHNT and CDR2 YYREEE (reference sequence). Trimming removed 2 bases from V and 5 bases from J, with 14 bases in between. This chain's CDR3 is CASSFVGRENNEQFF. The CDR3 bases are TGTGCCAGCAGCTTCGTCGGGCGGGAAAACAATGAGCAGTTCTTC.

This rearrangement joins TRBV9 to TRBJ2-1, with TRBD2 matching over 13 bases. J gave up 8 bases and V 0 bases, and 5 bases lay outside the gene matches. CDR3 length: 16 amino acids. CDR1 and CDR2 (germline): SGDLS, YYNGEE. The CDR3 loop reads CASSVALTSGRYEQFF. CDR3 bases: TGTGCCAGCAGCGTAGCTCTGACTAGCGGGAGGTATGAGCAGTTCTTC.

This clone was observed once. The chain employs TRBV30 and TRBJ2-7; TRBD1 matches 8 bases. The CDR3 runs to 14 residues. J gave up 7 bases and V 0 bases, and 8 bases lay outside the gene matches. CDR1 and CDR2 (germline): GTSNPN, SVGIG (reference sequence). CDR3 DNA sequence: TGTGCCTGGAGTGTGGGGGCAGGGGGCTGGGAGCAGTACTTC. Amino acids: CAWSVGAGGWEQYF.

This chain joins TRBV2 and TRBJ1-2; D gene ambiguous. Germline V gene lookup returns CDR1 SNHLY and CDR2 FYNNEI. V was clipped by 7 bases and J by 8 bases, with 14 bases between them. The CDR3 loop spans 12 amino acids. CDR3 protein: CASTEEVGGYTF. The CDR3 DNA reads as TGTGCCAGCACCGAAGAGGTCGGGGGCTACACCTTC.

The chain couples TRBV5-1 to TRBJ2-7, with TRBD2 matching over 10 bases. Per germline, CDR1 SGHRS and CDR2 YFSETQ. CDR3 length equals 15 residues. V lost 3 bases to trimming and J lost 8 bases; unmatched junction nucleotides: 11. This CDR3 is CASSSLSGRMHQQYF. The CDR3, as DNA: TGCGCCAGCAGCTCCCTTAGCGGGAGGATGCATCAGCAGTACTTC.

Concerning this clone: Other DNA sequences in the same sample also yield this CDR3. The chain recombines TRBV5-4 with TRBJ1-4; D is unclear. The V end lost 4 bases, the J end lost 5 bases, and 6 bases lay between the germline ends. The CDR3 spans 12 residues. Germline assignment: CDR1 SGHNT and CDR2 YYREEE (reference sequence). CDR3 sequence: CASSLPNEKLFF. The CDR3 nucleotides read TGTGCCAGCAGCCTGCCCAATGAAAAACTGTTTTTT.

The chain links TRBV9 to TRBJ2-1; D is unclear. From germline, CDR1 is SGDLS and CDR2 YYNGEE. V lost 3 bases to trimming and J lost 6 bases, with 13 bases between them. This CDR3 has 14 residues. This chain's CDR3 is CASSASDSLNEQFF. CDR3 DNA: TGTGCCAGCAGCGCCAGTGATAGCCTCAATGAGCAGTTCTTC. The variable domain in full, completed from reference TRBV9 and TRBJ2-1, reads DSGVTQTPKHLITATGQRVTLRCSPRSGDLSVYWYQQSLDQGLQFLIQYYNGEERAKGNILERFSAQQFPDLHSELNLSSLELGDSALYFCASSASDSLNEQFFGPGTRLTVL.

The chain is built from TRBV9 and TRBJ1-3; the match to TRBD1 covers 7 bases. The germline V gene has CDR1 SGDLS and CDR2 YYNGEE. The CDR3 runs 16 residues. V was pared by 0 bases and J by 6 bases, with 9 bases of the junction left unmatched. CDR3 nucleotides: TGTGCCAGCAGCGTAGACCCACAGGGGCCCGAAAACACCATATATTTT. This codes for CASSVDPQGPENTIYF.

This clone was found once. The CDR3 bases are TGCGCCAGCAGCTCATTAACAGGGTCCACTGAAGCTTTCTTT. Protein sequence: CASSSLTGSTEAFF. The chain couples TRBV5-1 to TRBJ1-1, with a weak D call TRBD1 (6 bases). Looked up from germline, CDR1 is SGHRS and CDR2 is YFSETQ. V was trimmed by 3 bases and J by 4 bases, leaving 13 bases between them. The CDR3 is 14 residues long.

This clone appeared a single time. This chain links TRBV5-6 with TRBJ1-1, with no clear D. Looked up from germline, CDR1 is SGHDT and CDR2 is YYEEEE. This CDR3 spans 15 amino acids. The V end was cut by 1 base, the J end by 5 bases, with 15 bases between. The CDR3 reads CASSLKNWAGTEAFF. The DNA of the CDR3 is TGTGCCAGCAGCTTGAAAAACTGGGCCGGAACTGAAGCTTTCTTT.

This rearrangement joins TRBV2 to TRBJ1-2, with 10 positions matching TRBD1. V lost 7 bases and J lost 8; bases outside the gene matches: 4. Germline lookup yields CDR1 SNHLY and CDR2 FYNNEI. This CDR3 region has 12 residues. This chain's CDR3 is CASTGTGDGYTF. The CDR3 region has the DNA TGTGCCAGCACTGGGACAGGGGACGGCTACACCTTC. Full variable domain (missing parts from reference TRBV2 and TRBJ1-2): EPEVTQTPSHQVTQMGQEVILRCVPISNHLYFYWYRQILGQKVEFLVSFYNNEISEKSEIFDDQFSVERPDGSNFTLKIRSTKLEDSAMYFCASTGTGDGYTFGSGTRLTVV.

This clone was picked up one time. The CDR3 spells CASSESQGRIYEQYF. For the CDR3, the DNA is TGTGCCAGCAGTGAAAGCCAGGGGCGTATCTACGAGCAGTACTTC. This chain joins TRBV2 and TRBJ2-7; TRBD1 is a possible D gene (6 bases). Germline CDR1 and CDR2: SNHLY and FYNNEI. V was shortened by 2 bases and J by 3 bases, with 14 bases between the two germline ends. This CDR3 has 15 amino acids. The whole variable domain, remainder taken from reference TRBV2 and TRBJ2-7, is EPEVTQTPSHQVTQMGQEVILRCVPISNHLYFYWYRQILGQKVEFLVSFYNNEISEKSEIFDDQFSVERPDGSNFTLKIRSTKLEDSAMYFCASSESQGRIYEQYFGPGTRLTVT.

This clone is a singleton in its sample. Additional DNA sequences in this sample encode the identical CDR3. The J gene is TRBJ1-4, the V gene TRBV18; D is unclear. CDR1 and CDR2 from the germline V gene are KGHSH and LQKENI. The CDR3 consists of 11 residues. Deletions cut 6 bases from V and 5 bases from J, with 4 bases between. The CDR3 sequence is CASSLNEKLFF. The DNA of the CDR3 is TGTGCCAGCTCCCTCAATGAAAAACTGTTTTTT.

A word on this clone: The same CDR3 can be traced to other DNA sequences in this sample. The J gene is TRBJ2-1, the V gene TRBV7-9, with D possibly being TRBD1 (5 bases). The CDR3 has 13 residues. V shed 6 bases and J shed 4 bases, with 10 bases lying between them. Per the germline V gene, CDR1 is SEHNR and CDR2 is FQNEAQ (reference sequence). The CDR3 DNA sequence: TGTGCCAGCAGTCTGGGGCAATACAATGAGCAGTTCTTC. As protein: CASSLGQYNEQFF.

The CDR3 here is CAISGGQQETQYF. The CDR3 coding sequence is TGTGCCATCAGTGGTGGACAGCAAGAGACCCAGTACTTC. The V gene is TRBV10-3, the J gene TRBJ2-5; weak D call: TRBD1 (6 bases). This CDR3 region has 13 residues. Trimming stripped 4 bases from V and 2 bases from J, with 8 bases between. The V gene's germline CDR1 is ENHRY and CDR2 SYGVKD.

Note on this clone: The sample has other DNA sequences that encode this CDR3 too. V is TRBV27 and J is TRBJ2-2, with TRBD2 matching over 13 bases. The CDR3 length is 16 residues. V lost 5 bases, J lost 9 bases, and 9 bases stayed unmatched. The germline V gene has CDR1 MNHEY and CDR2 SMNVEV (reference sequence). The CDR3 DNA follows: TGTGCCAGCAGTACAGGGACTAGCGGGATGGCCAGGGAGCTGTTTTTT. Protein sequence: CASSTGTSGMARELFF.

This CDR3 is CASSRTGGIPGELFF. The CDR3 bases are TGTGCCAGCAGTAGAACGGGCGGGATACCCGGGGAGCTGTTTTTT. The chain couples TRBV27 to TRBJ2-2; D is perhaps TRBD2 (6 bases). This CDR3 is built from 15 residues. The germline V and J ends were trimmed by 5 bases and 6 bases, with 16 bases remaining between them. Per germline, CDR1 MNHEY and CDR2 SMNVEV (reference sequence).